This TCR beta chain was observed in a study of Ad26.COV2.S vaccination and SARS-CoV-2 variants. Method: immunoSEQ multiplex PCR; TCRdb's copy keeps in-frame clones and lacks some. In the table there are 400,000 or so clones, around nine tenths of which are singletons. The treatment is: approximately 18 received Ad26.COV2.S at low or high dose, single or two shots; about 5 received placebo; per-sample allocation not given. Samples were taken on day 63 after the first vaccine or placebo injection. At a Boston site, the person donating was an adult of 18-55 years. The shot given was an Ad26 vector that makes Wuhan-strain SARS-CoV-2 spike. This clone appeared a single time. Its antigen is not known. Study results and caveats: Possible underestimation of total T cell responses by the TCR breadth and depth analyses was noted. Similar non-spike TCR breadth was seen in vaccine and placebo recipients.

The CDR3 has 15 amino acids. J lost 1 base, V lost 3 bases, and 4 bases had no gene match. CDR1 SGHRS and CDR2 YFSETQ come from the germline V gene. This receptor was identified in a person between 18 and 60 years old who received the Ad26.COV2.S COVID-19 vaccine or a placebo. The source was peripheral blood, collected in a trial of Ad26.COV2.S vaccine versus placebo. The chain uses TRBV5-1 and TRBJ1-2; 9 nucleotides match TRBD1. CDR3 nucleotide sequence: TGCGCCAGCAGCTCCGGGGGACAGGGTAACTATGGCTACACCTTC. The encoded protein is CASSSGGQGNYGYTF.